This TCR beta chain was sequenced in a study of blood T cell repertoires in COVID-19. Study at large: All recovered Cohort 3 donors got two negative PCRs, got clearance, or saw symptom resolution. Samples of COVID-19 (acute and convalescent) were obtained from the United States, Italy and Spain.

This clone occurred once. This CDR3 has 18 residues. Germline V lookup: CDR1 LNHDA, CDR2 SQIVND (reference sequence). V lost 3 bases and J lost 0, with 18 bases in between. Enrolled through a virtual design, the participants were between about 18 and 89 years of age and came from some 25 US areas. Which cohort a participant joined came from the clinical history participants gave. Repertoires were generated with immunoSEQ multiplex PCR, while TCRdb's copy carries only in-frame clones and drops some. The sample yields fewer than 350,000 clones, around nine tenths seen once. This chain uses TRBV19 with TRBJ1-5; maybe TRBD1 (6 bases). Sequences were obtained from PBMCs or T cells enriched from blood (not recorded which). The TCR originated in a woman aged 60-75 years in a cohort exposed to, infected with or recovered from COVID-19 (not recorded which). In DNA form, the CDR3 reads TGTGCCAGTAGTATGCCACAGGGAGCCCCTTATAGCAATCAGCCCCAGCATTTT. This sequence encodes CASSMPQGAPYSNQPQHF.